This T cell receptor (beta chain) originates from a study of shared clonotypes between healthy human individuals. Turning to the study itself: Each donor's CD4 naive and CD4 memory cells filled three plates apiece, CD8 naive two, and CD8 memory one. Study-wide results and limits: An anticipated effect of sequencing depth on clonotype sharing among donors was recognized.

The CDR3 loop spans 14 amino acids. CDR1 and CDR2 (germline): SNHLY, FYNNEI. V lost 4 bases, J lost 1 base, and 10 bases lay in between. Every immunoSEQ plate was one replicate of a subset's evenly spread DNA. Clones were sequenced by immunoSEQ multiplex PCR, and TCRdb holds only the in-frame ones, with some missing. The table shows some 600,000 clones, with approximately 96% occurring only once. Comment on this clone: The antigen remains undetermined.

CD8 cells classed as naive were CD45RO-negative and positively selected for CCR7, excluding terminally differentiated effector memory CD45RA+ cells. The sequenced sample was naive CD8+ T cells sorted from blood. The chain combines TRBV2 with TRBJ1-1; D is uncertain. This clonotype originated in a woman aged 30 to 39 in good health. CDR3 sequence (DNA): TGTGCCAGCAGTGTCGGTGGAACGAACACTGAAGCTTTCTTT. Protein sequence: CASSVGGTNTEAFF.